The entry below describes one T cell receptor beta chain. Central memory, naive, regulatory and stem cell-like memory CD4+ cells were sorted by CD45RO/CCR7/CD25/CD127/CD95/CD27. Sorting gave populations that all exceeded 98% purity. Every isolated RNA sample was fully reverse transcribed, so sequencing captured expressed TCRB transcripts. Only in-frame clones appear in the TCRdb table, and some are missing; sequencing was by immunoSEQ multiplex PCR. This repertoire shows roughly 380,000 clones, less than 20% found once; its top ten account for roughly 0.045%. The data are from a study of beta chain features in type 1 diabetes. Germline V gene sequence: CDR1 MGHRA, CDR2 YSYEKL. This CDR3 has 14 residues. Trimming took 4 bases from V and 6 from J; bases not matched to a gene: 4.

Material for sequencing was naive CD4+ T cells from blood. The chain has TRBV4-1 and TRBJ1-2; TRBD1 aligns across 11 bases. The receptor comes from a woman between 18 and 29 years old in good health. The CDR3 is CASSPRTGGDGYTF. In nucleotides, the CDR3 is TGCGCCAGCAGCCCGAGGACAGGGGGCGATGGCTACACCTTC.